This T cell receptor (beta chain) was identified during a study of metastatic and nonmetastatic thyroid tumors. Study-wide background: A comparison of repertoires was made across blood and tumor or nodule tissue from malignant and benign thyroid patients. Whole-study findings and limits: In both blood and tumor samples, TCR beta diversity was reported significantly higher for malignant than benign nodules.

Prior to thyroid surgery, none of the patients had received any treatment. V was cut by 4 bases and J by 3 bases, with 15 bases left in between. The germline V gene has CDR1 DFQATT and CDR2 SNEGSKA (reference sequence). The CDR3 consists of 14 residues. Original methodology: Between-group CDR3 differences, defined by clinicopathological status, yielded a distant-metastasis classifier for papillary thyroid cancer. TCRdb reanalyzed the PCR reads with MiXCR. TCRdb's processing, not the authors' own work, is the source of the V and J calls. The sample lists under 35,000 clones, around a quarter occurring once. This clone qualifies as medium-sized. Its antigen is currently unknown. Other nucleotide sequences in the sample specify the same CDR3.

The chain joins TRBV20-1 to TRBJ1-1; D is undetermined. This TCR was recovered from a female donor with papillary thyroid cancer or a benign thyroid nodule (not recorded which). Some clones in this sample may be carry-over from other donors' samples. Source material: blood. CDR3 sequence: CSATLGVGDTEAFF. The CDR3 nucleotides read TGCAGTGCTACCCTCGGGGTTGGGGACACTGAAGCTTTCTTT.